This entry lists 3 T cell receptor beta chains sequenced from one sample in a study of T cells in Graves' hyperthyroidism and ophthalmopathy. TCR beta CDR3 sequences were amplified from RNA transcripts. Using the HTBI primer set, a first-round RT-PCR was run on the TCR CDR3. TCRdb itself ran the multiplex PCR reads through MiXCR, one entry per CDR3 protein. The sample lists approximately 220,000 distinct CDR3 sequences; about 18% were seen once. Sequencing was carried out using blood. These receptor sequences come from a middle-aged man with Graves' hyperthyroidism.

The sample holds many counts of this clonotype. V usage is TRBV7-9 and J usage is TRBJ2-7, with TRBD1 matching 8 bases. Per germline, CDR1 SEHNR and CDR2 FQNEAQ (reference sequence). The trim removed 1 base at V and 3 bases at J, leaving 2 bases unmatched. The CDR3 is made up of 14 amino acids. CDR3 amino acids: CASSLGQGNYEQYF. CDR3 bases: TGTGCCAGCAGCTTAGGACAGGGGAACTACGAGCAGTACTTC.

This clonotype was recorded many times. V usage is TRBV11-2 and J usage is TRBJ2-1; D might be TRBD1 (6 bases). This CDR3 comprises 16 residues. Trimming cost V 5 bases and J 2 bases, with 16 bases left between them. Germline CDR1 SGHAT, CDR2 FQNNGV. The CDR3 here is CASSQSRDIPYNEQFF. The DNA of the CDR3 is TGTGCCAGCAGCCAGAGCCGGGACATACCCTACAATGAGCAGTTCTTC.

The CDR3 DNA follows: TGCGCCAGCAGCTTGGCCGAGAATCAGCCCCAGCATTTT. It translates to CASSLAENQPQHF. The V call is TRBV5-1, the J call TRBJ1-5; D unresolved. Germline V gene sequence: CDR1 SGHRS, CDR2 YFSETQ. Between the trimmed V and J ends, which lost 0 bases and 4 bases, there was a span of 5 bases. The CDR3 sequence is 13 residues long. Full variable domain (remainder filled in from reference TRBV5-1 and TRBJ1-5): KAGVTQTPRYLIKTRGQQVTLSCSPISGHRSVSWYQQTPGQGLQFLFEYFSETQRNKGNFPGRFSGRQFSNSRSEMNVSTLELGDSALYLCASSLAENQPQHFGDGTRLSIL.